This T cell receptor (beta chain) was captured by sequencing in a study of cytomegalovirus exposure and HLA in healthy donors. A remark on this clone: Its target is not known.

Study-wide results and limits: Other equally common chains were less clonally expanded than HLA-associated TCR beta chains, a later analysis showed. Later genetic work tied a missense DCLRE1C variant to beta-chain V and J trimming. Presence/absence results assume similar sequencing depth per donor, which may not hold.

V lost 3 bases and J lost 1; bases outside the gene matches: 6. The germline V gene has CDR1 MNHEY and CDR2 SVGAGI. The CDR3 covers 16 residues. It was with 60 Vbeta and 13 Jbeta primers that the PCR ran. The assay was immunoSEQ multiplex PCR, and TCRdb's table has in-frame clones only and misses some. This sample lists 70,000 to 100,000 clones; its ten largest clones have just over 5.5%. J is TRBJ2-3 and V is TRBV6-5; 8 bases match TRBD2. The sequenced sample consisted of PBMCs. This receptor was obtained from a girl aged 10 to 17 in good health and CMV-seropositive. The CDR3 loop reads CASSYGFSGGTDTQYF. As DNA, the CDR3 is TGTGCCAGCAGTTATGGCTTTAGCGGGGGCACAGATACGCAGTATTTT.